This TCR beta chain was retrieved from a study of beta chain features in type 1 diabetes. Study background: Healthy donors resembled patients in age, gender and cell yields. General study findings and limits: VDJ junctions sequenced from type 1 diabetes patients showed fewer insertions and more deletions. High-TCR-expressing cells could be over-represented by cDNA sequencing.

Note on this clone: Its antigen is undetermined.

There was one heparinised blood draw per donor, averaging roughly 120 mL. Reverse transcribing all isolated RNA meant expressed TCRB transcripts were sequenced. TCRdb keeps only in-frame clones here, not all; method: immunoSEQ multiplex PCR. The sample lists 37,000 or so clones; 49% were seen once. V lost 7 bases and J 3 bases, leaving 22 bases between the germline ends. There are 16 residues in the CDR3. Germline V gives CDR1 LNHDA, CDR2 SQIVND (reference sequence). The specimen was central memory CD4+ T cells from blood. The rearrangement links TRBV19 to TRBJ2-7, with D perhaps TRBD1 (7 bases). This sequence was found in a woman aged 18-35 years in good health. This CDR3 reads CASTERGAGGFYEQYF. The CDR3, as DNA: TGTGCCAGTACCGAAAGGGGGGCAGGGGGATTCTACGAGCAGTACTTC.